The 8 T cell receptor beta chains given below trace back to one sample, sequenced in a study of T cells in Graves' hyperthyroidism and ophthalmopathy. RNA transcripts served as the template for amplifying TCR beta CDR3 regions. TCR CDR3 regions were first amplified by RT-PCR with HTBI primers. TCRdb recomputed calls from the multiplex PCR reads with MiXCR, one row per CDR3 protein. The table has more than 450,000 distinct CDR3 sequences, less than 15% seen once. The specimen was blood. The source of these receptors is a woman aged 40 to 50 with Graves' hyperthyroidism.

Ten or more counts support this clonotype. V and J are TRBV6-1 and TRBJ2-5; TRBD1 agrees at 9 bases. Germline V gene sequence: CDR1 MNHNS, CDR2 SASEGT. Unmatched junction bases numbered 5, after V lost 6 bases and J lost 3 bases. The length of the CDR3 is 14 residues. The chain's CDR3 is CASRWTGAEETQYF. As DNA, the CDR3 is TGTGCCAGCAGGTGGACAGGGGCGGAAGAGACCCAGTACTTC.

There are many counts of this clonotype. This chain uses TRBV6-1 with TRBJ1-2; D is undetermined. CDR3 size: 14 residues. CDR1 MNHNS and CDR2 SASEGT come from the germline V gene. Trimming left V 3 bases short and J 3 bases short, with 11 bases between. CDR3 loop: CASSDGRTYYGYTF. The CDR3 DNA reads TGTGCCAGCAGTGATGGAAGGACTTACTATGGCTACACCTTC.

This clonotype was seen ten or more times. For the CDR3, the DNA is TGTGCCAGCAGCGGTCTAGCCACCGGGGAGCTGTTTTTT. Its protein product is CASSGLATGELFF. The chain recombines TRBV6-1 with TRBJ2-2; D may be TRBD2 (5 bases). Trimming took off 6 bases at V and 4 bases at J, with 9 bases between the two ends. In germline, CDR1 is MNHNS, CDR2 SASEGT. The CDR3 runs to 13 residues.

Ten or more counts support this clonotype. V and J are TRBV6-1 and TRBJ1-2; TRBD1 matches at 7 bases. Germline V lookup: CDR1 MNHNS, CDR2 SASEGT. This CDR3 spans 13 amino acids. The ends lost 5 bases at V and 5 bases at J; junction bases unmatched: 5. In nucleotides, the CDR3 is TGTGCCAGCAGTCCGGACAGGTATTATGGCTACACCTTC. Translation gives CASSPDRYYGYTF.

CDR3 in DNA: TGTGCCAGCAGTACGGGATTTTATTTGGAGACCCAGTACTTC. This translates into CASSTGFYLETQYF. The rearrangement links TRBV28 to TRBJ2-5; weak D call: TRBD2 (5 bases). Between the trimmed V and J ends, which lost 5 bases and 5 bases, there was a span of 15 bases. There are 14 residues in the CDR3. Germline CDR1 is MDHEN and CDR2 is SYDVKM.

In the case of this clonotype: Possible read error: a much larger clone is one base away. V and J are TRBV7-9 and TRBJ2-2; TRBD2 matches at 9 bases. This CDR3 region has 15 residues. J lost 7 bases, V lost 1 base, and 4 bases had no gene match. In germline, CDR1 is SEHNR, CDR2 FQNEAQ (reference sequence). This CDR3 is CASSLGGRAIGELFF. The CDR3, as DNA: TGTGCCAGCAGCTTAGGCGGGAGGGCCATCGGGGAGCTGTTTTTT.

This clonotype was seen ten or more times. The chain has TRBV5-1 and TRBJ2-3; 8 bases are a match to TRBD1. The CDR3 spans 17 residues. The germline CDR1 and CDR2 sequences are SGHRS and YFSETQ. The J segment lost 0 bases and the V segment lost 0 bases, leaving 6 bases of the junction unmatched. CDR3 loop: CASSLGTGSQSTDTQYF. As DNA, the CDR3 is TGCGCCAGCAGCTTGGGGACAGGGTCACAAAGCACAGATACGCAGTATTTT. Looking up the rest from reference TRBV5-1 and TRBJ2-3 gives the full variable domain: KAGVTQTPRYLIKTRGQQVTLSCSPISGHRSVSWYQQTPGQGLQFLFEYFSETQRNKGNFPGRFSGRQFSNSRSEMNVSTLELGDSALYLCASSLGTGSQSTDTQYFGPGTRLTVL.

V is TRBV7-2 and J is TRBJ1-3, with D perhaps TRBD1 (6 bases). In germline, CDR1 is SGHTA, CDR2 FQGNSA. Trimming took 7 bases from V and 0 from J, leaving 10 bases between them. The CDR3 totals 14 residues. The CDR3 here is CASIKGGSGNTIYF. The CDR3 nucleotides are TGTGCCAGCATCAAGGGGGGCTCTGGAAACACCATATATTTT.